Below are 15 T cell receptor beta chains sequenced from a single sample in a study of cytomegalovirus exposure and HLA in healthy donors. The PCR had 60 Vbeta and 13 Jbeta primers. Assay used: immunoSEQ multiplex PCR; TCRdb lists only in-frame clones, some missing. The sample has around 130,000 clones; approximately 80% are singletons. Sequences were obtained from PBMCs. Receptors were obtained from a woman aged 55 to 70 in good health and CMV-seronegative.

V usage is TRBV5-4 and J usage is TRBJ2-2; no reliable D call. V gave up 3 bases and J gave up 7 bases, with 13 bases separating them. Looked up from germline, CDR1 is SGHNT and CDR2 is YYREEE (reference sequence). The CDR3 runs 14 residues. In DNA, the CDR3 is TGTGCCAGCAGCTACCGGTCTCTTGGCGGGGAGCTGTTTTTT. Protein sequence: CASSYRSLGGELFF.

This clone was detected a few times. V gene TRBV5-1 combines with J gene TRBJ2-1; 12 positions agree with TRBD2. The CDR3 runs 16 residues. In germline, CDR1 is SGHRS, CDR2 YFSETQ. The trim removed 3 bases at V and 8 bases at J, leaving 9 bases unmatched. The CDR3 loop is CASSSQMTSGSYEQFF. DNA for the CDR3: TGCGCCAGCAGCTCTCAAATGACTAGCGGGAGTTATGAGCAGTTCTTC.

Details on this clone: At one end the junction does not follow the germline gene, possibly because of a read error. The genes are TRBV7-7 and TRBJ1-1; D is possibly TRBD1 (5 bases). CDR1 SSHAT and CDR2 FNYEAQ come from the germline V gene (reference sequence). The CDR3 extends over 13 amino acids. CDR3 nucleotide sequence: TGTGCTAGCAGCACGACAGTGAACACTGAAGCTTTCTTT. Residues: CASSTTVNTEAFF.

The chain has TRBV6-1 and TRBJ1-2; 12 nucleotides align to TRBD1. The CDR3 has 16 amino acids. After removal of 4 bases from V and 8 bases from J, the junction contained 11 bases not matched to a gene. Germline loops: CDR1 MNHNS, CDR2 SASEGT. The CDR3 DNA is TGTGCCAGCAGTGTTCGCCGGGACAGGGGGCGCGGAGGCTACACCTTC. It encodes CASSVRRDRGRGGYTF.

The CDR3 region is CASSFRGLLDGYTF. The CDR3 DNA sequence: TGTGCCAGCAGTTTCAGAGGACTTCTGGACGGCTACACCTTC. The chain couples TRBV28 to TRBJ1-2; D gene unclear. V was pared by 3 bases and J by 8 bases, with 16 bases between. Germline assignment: CDR1 MDHEN and CDR2 SYDVKM. This CDR3 region has 14 residues.

The CDR3 bases are TGCGCCAGCAGCGGGACTAGCGGGTACAATGAGCAGTTCTTC. Residues: CASSGTSGYNEQFF. This chain connects TRBV4-1 to TRBJ2-1; 12 bases agree with TRBD2. This CDR3 is 14 amino acids long. Germline assignment: CDR1 MGHRA and CDR2 YSYEKL. Germline trimming cut 5 bases from V and 4 bases from J; bases unmatched to any gene: 0.

The J gene is TRBJ2-1, the V gene TRBV5-1, with a possible D match to TRBD1 (5 bases). This CDR3 region has 14 residues. Germline CDR1 SGHRS, CDR2 YFSETQ. V was trimmed by 4 bases and J by 4 bases, leaving 12 bases between them. CDR3 region: CASSPWGGYNEQFF. The CDR3 bases are TGCGCCAGCAGCCCTTGGGGCGGTTACAATGAGCAGTTCTTC.

V and J are TRBV7-6 and TRBJ2-2; D uncertain. The CDR3 length is 13 residues. Germline-derived CDR1 and CDR2 are SGHVS and FNYEAQ. V lost 5 bases and J lost 3, with 7 bases in between. CDR3 region: CASSLGDTGELFF. The DNA of the CDR3 is TGTGCCAGCAGCCTCGGAGACACCGGGGAGCTGTTTTTT.

The genes are TRBV28 and TRBJ2-7, with TRBD2 identical over 12 bases. Germline V CDR1 and CDR2: MDHEN, SYDVKM. V gave up 4 bases and J gave up 0 bases; unmatched junction bases: 1. The CDR3 has 15 residues. This CDR3 is CASSWGLAGSYEQYF. In nucleotides, the CDR3 is TGTGCCAGCAGTTGGGGACTAGCGGGCTCCTACGAGCAGTACTTC.

This chain connects TRBV7-9 to TRBJ2-2; the D gene is possibly TRBD1 (6 bases). CDR1 is SEHNR and CDR2 is FQNEAQ in the germline V gene (reference sequence). Trimming cost V 8 bases and J 1 base, with 17 bases left between them. The CDR3 has 16 residues. The CDR3 is CASETGQYKNTGELFF. The CDR3 DNA reads TGTGCCAGCGAGACAGGCCAATATAAGAACACCGGGGAGCTGTTTTTT. The full variable domain, with the rest looked up from reference TRBV7-9 and TRBJ2-2, is DTGVSQNPRHKITKRGQNVTFRCDPISEHNRLYWYRQTLGQGPEFLTYFQNEAQLEKSRLLSDRFSAERPKGSFSTLEIQRTEQGDSAMYLCASETGQYKNTGELFFGEGSRLTVL.

With respect to this clone: The sample carries other DNA sequences with the same CDR3. This chain connects TRBV18 to TRBJ2-2; D perhaps matches TRBD1 (5 bases). The V end lost 8 bases, the J end lost 1 base, and 8 bases lay between the germline ends. CDR1 is KGHSH, CDR2 LQKENI, per germline. This CDR3 has 13 amino acids. The CDR3, as DNA: TGTGCCAGCCTTCAGGGGAACACCGGGGAGCTGTTTTTT. It yields the protein CASLQGNTGELFF.

This chain connects TRBV9 to TRBJ2-3; D is unclear. V was clipped by 3 bases and J by 4 bases, with 15 bases between them. The CDR3 spans 15 residues. CDR1 SGDLS and CDR2 YYNGEE come from the germline V gene. The CDR3: CASSAGQVWPDTQYF. The CDR3 nucleotides are TGTGCCAGCAGCGCCGGTCAGGTGTGGCCAGATACGCAGTATTTT.

The chain uses TRBV6-5 and TRBJ2-7, with 9 bases matching TRBD1. There are 15 residues in the CDR3. V lost 2 bases to trimming and J lost 4 bases; unmatched junction nucleotides: 6. CDR1 is MNHEY and CDR2 is SVGAGI in the germline V gene. CDR3: CASSYAQGASYEQYF. CDR3 DNA sequence: TGTGCCAGCAGTTACGCACAGGGGGCGTCGTACGAGCAGTACTTC.

The rearrangement uses TRBV6-4 and TRBJ2-1, with 13 positions matching TRBD2. Germline assignment: CDR1 MRHNA and CDR2 SNTAGT. This CDR3 spans 15 amino acids. The V and J ends lost 5 bases and 11 bases, in that order; junction bases with no gene match: 9. This CDR3 reads CASSSGTSGIDKQFF. The CDR3 bases are TGTGCCAGCAGTTCCGGGACTAGCGGGATCGACAAGCAGTTCTTC.

The chain links TRBV28 to TRBJ2-7; TRBD2 aligns across 12 bases. This CDR3 spans 15 amino acids. Per germline, CDR1 MDHEN and CDR2 SYDVKM. V lost 3 bases to trimming and J lost 7 bases; unmatched junction nucleotides: 7. This CDR3 is CASSLLTSGSKEQYF. Written as DNA, the CDR3 is TGTGCCAGCAGTTTGTTGACTAGCGGGAGTAAAGAGCAGTACTTC.